This section outlines one T cell receptor (beta chain) sequence together with its context. An input of 0.5 to 1 ug of RNA was subjected to reverse transcription using random hexamers. The authors amplified TCR beta CDR3 across 54 Vbeta and 13 Jbeta using immunoSEQ multiplex PCR. MiXCR, run by TCRdb on the immunoSEQ multiplex PCR reads, gives a single entry per CDR3 protein. This sample has fewer than 350,000 distinct CDR3 sequences, with about 91% found just once. The data stem from a study of CD8 T cells in Susac syndrome. Sequencing input: CD8+ T cells from PBMCs. This sequence originates from a human donor with multiple sclerosis.

CDR3 residues: CASSKSDRGYGSPLHF. The DNA of the CDR3 is TGTGCCAGCAGCAAATCGGACAGGGGATACGGTTCACCCCTCCACTTT. This rearrangement joins TRBV7-2 to TRBJ1-6, with 9 bases lining up with TRBD1. V shed 5 bases, J shed 9 bases, and the junction held 11 bases outside the gene matches. The CDR3 covers 16 residues. CDR1 is SGHTA and CDR2 is FQGNSA in the germline V gene.